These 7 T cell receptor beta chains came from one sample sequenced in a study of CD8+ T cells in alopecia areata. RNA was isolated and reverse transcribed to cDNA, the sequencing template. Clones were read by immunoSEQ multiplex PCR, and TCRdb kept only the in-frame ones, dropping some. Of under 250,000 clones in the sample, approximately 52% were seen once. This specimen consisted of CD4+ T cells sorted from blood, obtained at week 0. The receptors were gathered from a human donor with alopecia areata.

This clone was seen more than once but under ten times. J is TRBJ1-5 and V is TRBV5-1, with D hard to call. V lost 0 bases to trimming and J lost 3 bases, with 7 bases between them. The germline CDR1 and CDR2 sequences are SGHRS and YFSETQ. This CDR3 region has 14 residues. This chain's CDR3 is CASSLDNLNQPQHF. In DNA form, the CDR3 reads TGCGCCAGCAGCTTGGACAACCTCAATCAGCCCCAGCATTTT.

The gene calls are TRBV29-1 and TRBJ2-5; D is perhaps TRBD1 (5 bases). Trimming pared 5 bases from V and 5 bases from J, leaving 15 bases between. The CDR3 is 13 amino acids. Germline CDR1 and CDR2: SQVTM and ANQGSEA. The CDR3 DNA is TGCAGCGTTAAGGACACCTCCTGGGAGACCCAGTACTTC. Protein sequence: CSVKDTSWETQYF.

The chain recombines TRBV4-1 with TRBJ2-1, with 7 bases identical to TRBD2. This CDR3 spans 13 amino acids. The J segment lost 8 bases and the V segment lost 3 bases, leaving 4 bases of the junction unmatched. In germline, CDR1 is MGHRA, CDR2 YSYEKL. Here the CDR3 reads CASSHTTSDEQFF. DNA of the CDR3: TGCGCCAGCAGCCATACCACTAGCGATGAGCAGTTCTTC.

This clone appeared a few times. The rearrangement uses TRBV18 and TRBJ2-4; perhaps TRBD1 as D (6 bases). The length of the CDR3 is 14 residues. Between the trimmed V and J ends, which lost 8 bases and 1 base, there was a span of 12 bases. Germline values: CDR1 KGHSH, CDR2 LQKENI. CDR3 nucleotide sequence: TGTGCCAGCGGACAGAATTCGGCCAAAAACATTCAGTACTTC. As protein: CASGQNSAKNIQYF.

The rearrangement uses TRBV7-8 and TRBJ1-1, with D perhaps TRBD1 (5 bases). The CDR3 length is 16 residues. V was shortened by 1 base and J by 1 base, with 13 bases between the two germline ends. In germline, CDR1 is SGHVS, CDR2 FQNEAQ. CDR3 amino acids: CASSLGGISTNTEAFF. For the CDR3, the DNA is TGTGCCAGCAGCTTAGGGGGGATCTCGACGAACACTGAAGCTTTCTTT. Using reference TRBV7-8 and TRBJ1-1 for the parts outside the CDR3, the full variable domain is GAGVSQSPRYKVAKRGQDVALRCDPISGHVSLFWYQQALGQGPEFLTYFQNEAQLDKSGLPSDRFFAERPEGSVSTLKIQRTQQEDSAVYLCASSLGGISTNTEAFFGQGTRLTVV.

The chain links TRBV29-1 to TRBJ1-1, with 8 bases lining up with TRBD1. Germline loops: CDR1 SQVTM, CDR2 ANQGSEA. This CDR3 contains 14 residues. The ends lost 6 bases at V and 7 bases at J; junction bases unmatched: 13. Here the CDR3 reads CSVQRTGGRSEAFF. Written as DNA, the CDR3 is TGCAGCGTCCAAAGAACAGGGGGACGCAGTGAAGCTTTCTTT.

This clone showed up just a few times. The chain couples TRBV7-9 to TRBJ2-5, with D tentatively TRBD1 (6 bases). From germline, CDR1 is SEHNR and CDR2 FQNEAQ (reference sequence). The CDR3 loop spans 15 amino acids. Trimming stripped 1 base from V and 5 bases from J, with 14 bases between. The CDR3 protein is CASSLGTGSLETQYF. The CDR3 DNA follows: TGTGCCAGCAGCTTAGGAACAGGGAGTTTGGAGACCCAGTACTTC.